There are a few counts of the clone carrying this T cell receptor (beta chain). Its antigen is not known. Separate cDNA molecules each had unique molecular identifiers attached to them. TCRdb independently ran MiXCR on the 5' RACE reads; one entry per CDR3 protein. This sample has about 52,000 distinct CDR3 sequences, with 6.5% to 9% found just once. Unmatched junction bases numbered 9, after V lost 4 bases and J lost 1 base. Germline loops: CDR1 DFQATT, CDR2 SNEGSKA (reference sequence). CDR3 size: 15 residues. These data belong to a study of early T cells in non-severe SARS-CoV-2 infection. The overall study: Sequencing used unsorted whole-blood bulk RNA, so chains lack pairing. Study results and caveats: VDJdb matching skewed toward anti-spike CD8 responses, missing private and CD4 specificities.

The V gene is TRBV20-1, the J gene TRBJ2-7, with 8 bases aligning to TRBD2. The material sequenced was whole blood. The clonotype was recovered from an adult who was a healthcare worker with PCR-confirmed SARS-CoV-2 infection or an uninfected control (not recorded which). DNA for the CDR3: TGCAGTGCTACCGCGTGGCTAGCGGGTTCCTACGAGCAGTACTTC. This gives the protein CSATAWLAGSYEQYF.